These 6 T cell receptor beta chains came from one sample sequenced in a study of shared clonotypes between healthy human individuals. Profiling relied on immunoSEQ multiplex PCR, and the TCRdb table lists in-frame clones only, not all of them. Seen here are about 990,000 clones, around 78% observed once, and the top ten hold roughly 0.61%. Sequencing was performed on memory CD4+ T cells from PBMCs. Subset described: CD45RA-negative fraction. The source is a man younger than 35 in good health. Some clones in this sample may be carry-over from other donors' samples.

The chain uses TRBV5-1 and TRBJ2-1; a possible D gene is TRBD1 (6 bases). The CDR3 has 13 amino acids. The germline CDR1 and CDR2 sequences are SGHRS and YFSETQ. The ends were cut back, 1 base at V and 6 bases at J, with 8 bases in the middle. The CDR3 region has the DNA TGCGCCAGCAGCTTGCCACAGGGCAATGAGCAGTTCTTC. Its translation is CASSLPQGNEQFF.

The V call is TRBV28, the J call TRBJ1-1, with 7 bases lining up with TRBD1. V was pared by 10 bases and J by 1 base, with 6 bases of the junction left unmatched. The CDR3 has 13 amino acids. Germline V gene sequence: CDR1 MDHEN, CDR2 SYDVKM. CDR3 bases: TGTGCCATCGTTAGACAGGGGAACACTGAAGCTTTCTTT. Protein sequence: CAIVRQGNTEAFF.

The chain combines TRBV19 with TRBJ2-1; 7 nucleotides align to TRBD1. Germline V gene sequence: CDR1 LNHDA, CDR2 SQIVND (reference sequence). The CDR3 sequence is 14 residues long. V gave up 0 bases and J gave up 14 bases; unmatched junction bases: 10. DNA of the CDR3: TGTGCCAGTAGTATAGATGCCTCCGGGACAGCAAAGTTCTTC. Its protein product is CASSIDASGTAKFF.

The CDR3: CASSLFEDPYNEQFF. The CDR3 region has the DNA TGCGCCAGCAGCCTTTTCGAGGATCCCTACAATGAGCAGTTCTTC. The chain recombines TRBV5-1 with TRBJ2-1; D is ambiguous. V was shortened by 4 bases and J by 2 bases, with 13 bases between the two germline ends. The CDR3 has 15 amino acids. The germline V gene has CDR1 SGHRS and CDR2 YFSETQ.

The chain carries TRBV4-1 and TRBJ1-4; D call uncertain. The V end was cut by 1 base, the J end by 8 bases, with 8 bases between. The CDR3 length is 13 residues. The germline V gene has CDR1 MGHRA and CDR2 YSYEKL. The CDR3 sequence: CASSQVMGEKLFF. The CDR3 DNA reads TGCGCCAGCAGCCAAGTAATGGGAGAAAAACTGTTTTTT.

A single count supports this clone. The chain carries TRBV5-6 and TRBJ2-7; D not certain. CDR1 and CDR2 from the germline V gene are SGHDT and YYEEEE. The V and J ends lost 1 base and 3 bases respectively, with 11 bases between them. The CDR3 loop spans 14 amino acids. The CDR3 nucleotides read TGTGCCAGCAGCTTGAGCCTTGGAATCTACGAGCAGTACTTC. As protein: CASSLSLGIYEQYF.